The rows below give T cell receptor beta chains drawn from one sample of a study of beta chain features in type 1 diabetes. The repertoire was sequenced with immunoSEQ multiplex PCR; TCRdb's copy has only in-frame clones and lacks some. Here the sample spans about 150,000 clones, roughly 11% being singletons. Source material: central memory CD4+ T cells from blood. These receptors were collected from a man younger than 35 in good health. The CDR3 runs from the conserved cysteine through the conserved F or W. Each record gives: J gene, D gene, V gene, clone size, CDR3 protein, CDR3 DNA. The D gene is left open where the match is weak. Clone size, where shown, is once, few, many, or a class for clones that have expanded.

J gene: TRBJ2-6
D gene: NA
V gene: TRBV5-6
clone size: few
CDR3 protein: CARSLGAGPLVSGANVLTF
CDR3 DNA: TGTGCCCGCAGCTTGGGCGCAGGGCCCTTAGTATCTGGGGCCAACGTCCTGACTTTC

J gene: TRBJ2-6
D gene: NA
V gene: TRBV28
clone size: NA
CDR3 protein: CASSLIGGTGANVLTF
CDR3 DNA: TGTGCCAGCAGTTTAATTGGAGGGACCGGGGCCAACGTCCTGACTTTC

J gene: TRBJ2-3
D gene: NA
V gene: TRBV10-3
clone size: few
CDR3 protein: CAISASTNRQDTQYF
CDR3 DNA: TGTGCCATCAGTGCTAGCACAAATAGACAAGATACGCAGTATTTT

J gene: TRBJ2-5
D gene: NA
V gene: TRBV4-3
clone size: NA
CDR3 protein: CASSQDYPAETQYF
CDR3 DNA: TGCGCCAGCAGCCAAGACTACCCCGCAGAGACCCAGTACTTC

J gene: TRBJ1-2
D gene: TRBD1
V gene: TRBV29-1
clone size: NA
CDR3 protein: CSVVQGARGYTF
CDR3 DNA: TGCAGCGTAGTACAGGGGGCGCGGGGCTACACCTTC

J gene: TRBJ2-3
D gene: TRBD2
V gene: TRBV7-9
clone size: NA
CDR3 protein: CASSLTTDSGIGVTQYF
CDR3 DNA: TGTGCCAGCAGCTTAACAACGGATAGCGGGATCGGAGTGACGCAGTATTTT

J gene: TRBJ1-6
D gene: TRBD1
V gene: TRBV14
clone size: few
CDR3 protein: CASSPRTGGNSPLHF
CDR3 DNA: TGTGCCAGCAGCCCCCGGACAGGGGGGAATTCACCCCTCCACTTT

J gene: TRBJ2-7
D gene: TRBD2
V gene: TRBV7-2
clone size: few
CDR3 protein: CASSLDSGSYYEQYF
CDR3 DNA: TGTGCCAGCAGCTTAGACAGCGGGAGTTATTACGAGCAGTACTTC

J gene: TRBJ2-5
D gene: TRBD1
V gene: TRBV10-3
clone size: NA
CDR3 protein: CATHRGLGQETQYF
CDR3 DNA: TGTGCCACCCACAGGGGATTGGGCCAAGAGACCCAGTACTTC

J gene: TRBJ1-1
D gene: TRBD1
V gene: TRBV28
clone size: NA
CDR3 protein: CASRSRQGPEAFF
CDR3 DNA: TGTGCCAGCAGATCTCGACAGGGGCCTGAAGCTTTCTTT

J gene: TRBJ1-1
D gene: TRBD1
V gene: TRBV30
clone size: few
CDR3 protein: CAWTRQGHRGVGTEAFF
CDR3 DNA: TGTGCCTGGACCCGACAGGGGCATAGGGGGGTGGGCACTGAAGCTTTCTTT

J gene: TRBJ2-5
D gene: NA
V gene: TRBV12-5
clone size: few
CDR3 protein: CASGLVGGGAETQYF
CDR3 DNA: TGTGCTAGTGGTTTGGTAGGAGGGGGCGCTGAGACCCAGTACTTC

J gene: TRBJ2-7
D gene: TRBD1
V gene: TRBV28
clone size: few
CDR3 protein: CASSLPGQEPYF
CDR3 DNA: TGTGCCAGCAGTTTACCGGGACAGGAGCCGTACTTC

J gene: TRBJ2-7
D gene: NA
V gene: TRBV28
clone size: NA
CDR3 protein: CASSHSSRGIYEQYF
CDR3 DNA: TGTGCCAGCAGTCATTCGTCCAGGGGAATTTACGAGCAGTACTTC

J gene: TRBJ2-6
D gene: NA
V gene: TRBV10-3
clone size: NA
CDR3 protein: CAISLEDSGANVLTF
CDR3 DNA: TGTGCCATCAGCCTGGAGGACTCTGGGGCCAACGTCCTGACTTTC

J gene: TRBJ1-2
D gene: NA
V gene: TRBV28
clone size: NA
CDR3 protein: CASRKQGYGYTF
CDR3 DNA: TGTGCCAGCAGGAAACAGGGTTATGGCTACACCTTC

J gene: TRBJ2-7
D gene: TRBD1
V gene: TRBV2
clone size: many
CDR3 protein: CASRLMDRAYEQYF
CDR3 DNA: TGTGCCAGCAGGCTTATGGACAGGGCCTACGAGCAGTACTTC

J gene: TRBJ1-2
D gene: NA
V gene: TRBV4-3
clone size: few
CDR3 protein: CASSQDGDANYGYTF
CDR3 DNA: TGCGCCAGCAGCCAAGATGGGGATGCTAACTATGGCTACACCTTC

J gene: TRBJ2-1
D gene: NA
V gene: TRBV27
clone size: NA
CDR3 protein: CASSSGGRGNEQFF
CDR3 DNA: TGTGCCAGCAGTTCAGGAGGCAGGGGCAATGAGCAGTTCTTC

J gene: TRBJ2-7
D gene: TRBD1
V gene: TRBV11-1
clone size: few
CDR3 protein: CASSLAGTGPYEQYF
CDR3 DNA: TGTGCCAGCAGCTTAGCGGGGACAGGCCCCTACGAGCAGTACTTC

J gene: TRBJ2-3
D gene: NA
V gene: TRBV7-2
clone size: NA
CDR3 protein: CASSFSGTDTQYF
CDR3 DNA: TGTGCCAGCAGCTTTAGCGGCACAGATACGCAGTATTTT

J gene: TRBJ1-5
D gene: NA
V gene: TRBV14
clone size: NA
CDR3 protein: CASSQDRRRHSNQPQHF
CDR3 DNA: TGTGCCAGCAGCCAAGATCGCCGCAGGCATAGCAATCAGCCCCAGCATTTT

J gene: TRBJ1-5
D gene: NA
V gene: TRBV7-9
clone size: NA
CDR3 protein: CASSLEGRNQPQHF
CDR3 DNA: TGTGCCAGCAGCTTAGAGGGGCGCAATCAGCCCCAGCATTTT

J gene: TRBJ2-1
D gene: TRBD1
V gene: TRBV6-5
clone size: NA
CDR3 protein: CASSQQGQVLHEQFF
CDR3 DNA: TGTGCCAGCAGTCAGCAGGGACAGGTCCTCCATGAGCAGTTCTTC

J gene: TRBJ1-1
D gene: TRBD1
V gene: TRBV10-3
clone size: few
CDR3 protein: CASSGGPEAFF
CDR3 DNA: TGTGCCAGTTCAGGGGGCCCCGAAGCTTTCTTT

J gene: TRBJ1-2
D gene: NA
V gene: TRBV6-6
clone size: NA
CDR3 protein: CASSYPEGMRGYTF
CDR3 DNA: TGTGCCAGCAGTTACCCGGAGGGTATGAGGGGCTACACCTTC

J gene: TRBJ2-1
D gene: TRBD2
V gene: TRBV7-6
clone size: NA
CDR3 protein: CASSLIGLAEYNEQFF
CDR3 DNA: TGTGCCAGCAGCTTAATCGGACTAGCGGAATACAATGAGCAGTTCTTC

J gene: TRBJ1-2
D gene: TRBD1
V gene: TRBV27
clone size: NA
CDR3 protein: CASSLSRGQGAYTF
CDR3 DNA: TGTGCCAGCAGTTTATCTAGGGGACAGGGTGCCTACACCTTC

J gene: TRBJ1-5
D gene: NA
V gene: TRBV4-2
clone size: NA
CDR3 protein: CASSQDLTGGRFQPQHF
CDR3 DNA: TGTGCCAGCAGCCAAGATCTTACGGGGGGTCGGTTTCAGCCCCAGCATTTT

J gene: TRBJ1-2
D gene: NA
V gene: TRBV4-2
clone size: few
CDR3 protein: CASSQDRQSPYGYTF
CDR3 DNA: TGTGCCAGCAGCCAAGATCGACAGTCGCCCTATGGCTACACCTTC

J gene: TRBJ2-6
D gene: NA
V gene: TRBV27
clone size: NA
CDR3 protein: CASSLLRSGANVLTF
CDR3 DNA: TGTGCCAGCAGTTTACTCAGGTCTGGGGCCAACGTCCTGACTTTC

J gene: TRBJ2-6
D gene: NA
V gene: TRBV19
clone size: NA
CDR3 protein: CASSMESGANVLTF
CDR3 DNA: TGTGCCAGTAGTATGGAATCTGGGGCCAACGTCCTGACTTTC

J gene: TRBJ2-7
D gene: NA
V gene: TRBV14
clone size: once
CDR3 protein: CASSPRMAAAAYEQYF
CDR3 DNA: TGTGCCAGCAGCCCCAGGATGGCTGCAGCGGCGTACGAGCAGTACTTC

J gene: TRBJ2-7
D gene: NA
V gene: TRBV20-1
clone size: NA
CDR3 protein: CSAPGAHEQYF
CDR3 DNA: TGCAGTGCTCCAGGGGCCCACGAGCAGTACTTC

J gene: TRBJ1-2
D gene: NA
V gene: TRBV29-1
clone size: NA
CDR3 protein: CSVFWGYGYTF
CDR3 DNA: TGCAGCGTATTCTGGGGGTATGGCTACACCTTC

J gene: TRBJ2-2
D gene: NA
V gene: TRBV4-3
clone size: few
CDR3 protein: CASSQAGTQRFRGELFF
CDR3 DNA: TGCGCCAGCAGCCAAGCCGGGACACAGAGATTCAGGGGGGAGCTGTTTTTT

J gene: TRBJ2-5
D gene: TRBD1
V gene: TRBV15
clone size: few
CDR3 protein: CATSAGQGSAVFQETQYF
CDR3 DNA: TGTGCCACCAGCGCAGGACAGGGTAGCGCGGTGTTCCAAGAGACCCAGTACTTC

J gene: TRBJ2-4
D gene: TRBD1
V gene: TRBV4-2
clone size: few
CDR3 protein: CASSQGGQGQNGDIQYF
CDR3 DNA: TGTGCCAGCAGCCAAGGTGGACAGGGACAAAACGGGGACATTCAGTACTTC

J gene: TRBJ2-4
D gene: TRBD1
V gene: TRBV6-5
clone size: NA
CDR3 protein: CASSYDRAPAKNIQYF
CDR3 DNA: TGTGCCAGCAGTTACGACAGGGCCCCAGCCAAAAACATTCAGTACTTC

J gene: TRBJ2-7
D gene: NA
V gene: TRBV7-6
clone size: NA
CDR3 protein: CASSQRAEQYF
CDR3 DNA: TGTGCCAGCAGCCAACGGGCCGAGCAGTACTTC

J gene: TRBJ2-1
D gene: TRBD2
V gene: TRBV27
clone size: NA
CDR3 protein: CASSLGTSGLGGQFF
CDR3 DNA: TGTGCCAGCAGTCTCGGGACTAGCGGTCTCGGTGGGCAGTTCTTC

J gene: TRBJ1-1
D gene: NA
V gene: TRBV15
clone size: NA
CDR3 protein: CATSRAYSNTEAFF
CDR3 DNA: TGTGCCACCAGCAGAGCGTACTCGAACACTGAAGCTTTCTTT

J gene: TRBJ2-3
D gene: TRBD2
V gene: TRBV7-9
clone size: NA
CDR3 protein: CASSNGGRATDTQYF
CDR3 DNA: TGTGCCAGCAGCAACGGCGGGAGGGCCACAGATACGCAGTATTTT

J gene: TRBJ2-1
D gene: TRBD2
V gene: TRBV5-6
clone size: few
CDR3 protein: CASSRTSGGYNEQFF
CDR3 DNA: TGTGCCAGCAGCCGGACTAGCGGGGGGTACAATGAGCAGTTCTTC

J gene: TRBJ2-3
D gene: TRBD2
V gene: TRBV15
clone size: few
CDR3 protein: CATSRPGTSGTDTQYF
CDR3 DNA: TGTGCCACCAGCAGACCCGGGACTAGCGGCACAGATACGCAGTATTTT

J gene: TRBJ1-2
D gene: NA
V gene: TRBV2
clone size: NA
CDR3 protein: CASSGLVEGSSYGYTF
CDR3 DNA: TGTGCCAGCAGTGGGTTAGTGGAGGGAAGTTCGTATGGCTACACCTTC

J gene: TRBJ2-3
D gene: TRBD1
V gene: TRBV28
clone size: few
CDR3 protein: CASSRQGAGTDTQYF
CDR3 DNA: TGTGCCAGCAGTAGGCAGGGGGCTGGCACAGATACGCAGTATTTT

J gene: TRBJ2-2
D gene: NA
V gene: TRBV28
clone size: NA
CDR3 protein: CASSPGRMTGELFF
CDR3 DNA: TGTGCCAGCAGTCCGGGACGTATGACCGGGGAGCTGTTTTTT

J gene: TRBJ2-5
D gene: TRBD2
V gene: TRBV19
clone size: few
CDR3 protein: CASTPTGLAGSLYF
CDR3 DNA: TGTGCCAGTACCCCCACGGGACTAGCGGGATCCCTGTACTTC

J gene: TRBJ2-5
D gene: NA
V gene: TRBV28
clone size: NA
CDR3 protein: CASSLVNSLETQYF
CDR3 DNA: TGTGCCAGCAGTTTGGTGAACAGCCTAGAGACCCAGTACTTC

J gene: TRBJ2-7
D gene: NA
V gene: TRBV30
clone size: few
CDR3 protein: CAWTRAGSSYEQYF
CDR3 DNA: TGTGCCTGGACCCGGGCCGGTTCCTCCTACGAGCAGTACTTC

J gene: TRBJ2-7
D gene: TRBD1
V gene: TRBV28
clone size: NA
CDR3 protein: CASCQGQGRSYEQYF
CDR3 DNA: TGTGCCAGCTGCCAAGGACAGGGCCGTTCCTACGAGCAGTACTTC